This T cell receptor (beta chain) originates from a study of glioma-infiltrating T cells. Whole-study context: Sequencing aimed for about 4.5- to 11-fold coverage of 950,000 to 1,000,000 peripheral T cells. Study-wide results and limits: Gliomas, especially low-grade, showed above-expected tissue-blood divergence; non-neoplastic patients showed below.

Amplification of TCR alpha and beta CDR3 regions from RNA used iRepertoire nested multiplex PCR. TCRdb re-analysed the multiplex PCR reads in MiXCR, keeping a single row per CDR3 protein. Among more than 300,000 distinct CDR3 sequences listed, roughly two fifths were seen once. Looked up from germline, CDR1 is SGHTA and CDR2 is FQGNSA. The CDR3 covers 14 residues. With respect to this clonotype: The antigen is not known. Just one base apart from a much larger clone, this may be a read error.

The sequence was obtained from a human donor with low-grade glioma or glioblastoma, undergoing nonglioma brain surgery, or in good health (not recorded which). The chain is built from TRBV7-2 and TRBJ1-5; a possible D gene is TRBD1 (6 bases). Specimen: glioma tissue, nonneoplastic brain tissue, or PBMCs (not recorded which). This CDR3 reads CASSSWTADQLQHF. CDR3 bases: TGTGCCAGCAGCTCATGGACAGCTGATCAGCTCCAGCATTTT.